This T cell receptor beta chain was profiled in a study of blood T cell repertoires in COVID-19 (dated by TCRdb to about 2020). Context from the whole study: Samples from collaborators originated in the United States, Italy and Spain and spanned both the acute and convalescent phases of COVID-19. The material from the prospective study consisted of cDNA or gDNA derived from T cells, B-cell-depleted T cells, or PBMCs. Sample metadata almost always included a de-identified subject ID, COVID-19 status, age in years and sex. Samples were obtained from the ongoing ImmuneRACE study (first 160 participants) and from about 1,300 subjects provided by 6 global collaborators. Where available, HLA class I and class II types were obtained from metadata supplied by the sample provider rather than from assay-based typing. The repertoires were released in a freely available public database meant as a resource for research on the immune response to SARS-CoV-2. Subjects who had been exposed to COVID-19, were actively infected with it, or had recovered from it provided the deeply sampled blood TCRbeta repertoires that made up the dataset. Study-wide conclusions, independent of this receptor: The amount of clinical and demographic metadata varied by source and participant and was provided uncurated.

V and J lose 3 bases and 7 bases, and a span of 12 bases separates them. The CDR1 and CDR2 encoded by the germline V gene are SQVTM and ANQGSEA. The CDR3 spans 13 residues, from the cysteine through the phenylalanine. Kept here is only the CDR3 DNA, which spans 39 bases and is read in frame from base 1. The immunoSEQ Assay, a bias-controlled multiplex PCR, was used to amplify TCRbeta CDR3 regions from genomic DNA. Per the authors' processing: Nucleated cell counts per sample were estimated from amplification of reference gene primers within the assay. To quantify the absolute abundance of each unique TCRbeta CDR3 rearrangement, sequence reads were collapsed and filtered. For each sample, productive Simpson clonality was calculated by taking the square root of Simpson's diversity index across productive rearrangements. In TCRdb, the immuneACCESS table is reduced to in-frame sequences with V and J assigned. These tables do not hold every clone; where another copy was compared, an unresolved V gene accounts for under half, and the others remain unexplained. Clonal size and the V and J genes are those of that table, whereas D and trimming came from the DNA. This sample has a few hundred thousand clones in its table, and 88% of those were observed once. The ten largest clones take up about 1.1% of the sample.

Participants in the prospective study were enrolled through a virtual design, were aged roughly 18 to 90 years, and lived in 24 United States geographic areas. In the prospective study, cohorts were assigned on the basis of participant-reported clinical history obtained from a screening survey and a study questionnaire. Recovered participants in ImmuneRACE Cohort 3 were defined by two consecutive negative NP/OP PCR tests, clearance by a healthcare professional, or resolution of symptoms. In the prospective study, mobile phlebotomists collected whole blood, serum and a nasopharyngeal or oropharyngeal swab from each participant. Participants in the prospective study had the option to provide additional blood draws and questionnaires over a roughly 2-month period. Prospective study blood samples were shipped either frozen or at room temperature before DNA extraction. Details on this clone: What this receptor recognizes is not known. Qualities for individual bases were not recorded, and no much larger clone is one base off.

This sequence originates from a woman aged 18-30 years who had recovered from COVID-19. The sequence links TRBV29-1 to TRBJ1-4, and the D gene may be TRBD1, 5 bases matching. The sequenced sample was PBMCs or T cells enriched from blood (not recorded which). DNA sequence: TGCAGCGTTGAGGATCGGGGGAGTGAAAAACTGTTTTTT. This sequence encodes CSVEDRGSEKLFF.